This T cell receptor beta chain was recovered during a study of blood T cell repertoires in COVID-19. Sequenced by immunoSEQ multiplex PCR; TCRdb stores in-frame clones only, minus some. This table has about 370,000 clones, around 87% appearing once. After removal of 6 bases from V and 0 bases from J, the junction contained 3 bases not matched to a gene. This CDR3 is built from 16 residues. Germline V CDR1 and CDR2: LNHDA, SQIVND (reference sequence). On this clone: Other nucleotide sequences in the sample specify the same CDR3.

The chain is built from TRBV19 and TRBJ2-1; 12 positions match TRBD2. This clonotype was obtained from a man aged 18 to 30 who had recovered from COVID-19. The sample consisted of PBMCs or T cells enriched from blood (not recorded which). CDR3 residues: CASRRTSGNSYNEQFF. DNA for the CDR3: TGTGCCAGTAGAAGGACTAGCGGGAACTCCTACAATGAGCAGTTCTTC.